This T cell receptor (beta chain) was profiled in a study of cytomegalovirus exposure and HLA in healthy donors. Study results and limitations: By a later analysis, the bulk of CMV-associated TCR beta chains appeared HLA-restricted. Several of the most significant clusters appeared, in a later analysis, to be linked to common viral pathogens.

To note about this clone: The target antigen is unknown.

Looked up from germline, CDR1 is SQVTM and CDR2 is ANQGSEA. V shed 5 bases, J shed 5 bases, and the junction held 8 bases outside the gene matches. The CDR3 has 14 residues. It was with 60 Vbeta and 13 Jbeta primers that the PCR ran. Source study methods: Later work found 80 million or so unique TCR beta chains, with approximately 12 million shared. Assay: immunoSEQ multiplex PCR; the TCRdb copy retains only in-frame clones and omits some. For V, J and clone size, that table is used; D and trimming come from the DNA. The profile shows 110,000 to 150,000 clones, approximately 9% of them singletons. The material sequenced was PBMCs. J is TRBJ1-4 and V is TRBV29-1; 7 bases are a match to TRBD1. The source of this sequence is a male donor in good health and CMV-seronegative. CDR3: CSVTVSGGNEKLFF. The CDR3 DNA is TGCAGCGTTACGGTGTCAGGGGGAAATGAAAAACTGTTTTTT.